This TCR beta chain emerged from a study of OX40 agonist ivuxolimab in advanced cancers. Study findings and constraints: Fewer expanded clones were found on average in CD4+ than in CD8+ T cells.

This table comes from immunoSEQ multiplex PCR, and its TCRdb copy is limited to in-frame clones, with some not included. The sample consists of roughly 50,000 clones, less than 95% of them appearing once. Trimming took off 0 bases at V and 5 bases at J, with 12 bases between the two ends. The CDR3 is 15 residues long. Germline CDR1 LGHNA, CDR2 YSLEER. Note on this clone: Its target is not known.

The chain links TRBV4-3 to TRBJ2-3; D is perhaps TRBD2 (6 bases). The clonotype originates from an adult with an advanced solid tumor such as melanoma, head and neck, liver or kidney cancer. The specimen comprised CD4+ or CD8+ T cells sorted from blood, sampled in a trial of the OX40 agonist ivuxolimab. The CDR3 DNA sequence: TGCGCCAGCAGCCAAGATGGGTCGGAGGGAGATACGCAGTATTTT. It specifies CASSQDGSEGDTQYF.